This is a list of T cell receptor beta chains from one sample in a study of blood T cell repertoires in COVID-19. Repertoires were generated with immunoSEQ multiplex PCR, while TCRdb's copy carries only in-frame clones and drops some. The profile shows 150,000 to 200,000 clones, approximately 81% of them singletons. What was sequenced was peripheral blood. All receptors come from a woman in her seventies with COVID-19, enrolled during active disease. CDR3s include the opening cysteine and the closing phenylalanine or tryptophan. A D gene is named only where the DNA matches it firmly. Only part of the rows carry a size: once, few, many, or a class if the clone is expanded.

>TRBV11-3|TRBJ1-1|NA|NA
CASSLLSGSEAFF
TGTGCCAGCAGTCTTCTCTCAGGGTCTGAAGCTTTCTTT
>TRBV30|TRBJ1-6|NA|NA
CAWSQGSNSPLHF
TGTGCCTGGAGTCAGGGTTCAAATTCACCCCTCCACTTT
>TRBV6-2/TRBV6-3|TRBJ2-1|TRBD1|NA
CASSPTDRVVSEEQFF
TGTGCCAGCAGCCCGACCGACAGGGTGGTTTCGGAAGAGCAGTTCTTC
>TRBV3-1/TRBV3-2|TRBJ2-2|TRBD2|NA
CASSRAGANTGELFF
TGTGCCAGCAGCAGAGCGGGAGCGAACACCGGGGAGCTGTTTTTT
>TRBV5-1|TRBJ1-1|NA|NA
CASSPNRVGNTEAFF
TGCGCCAGCAGCCCTAACAGGGTTGGAAACACTGAAGCTTTCTTT
>TRBV5-1|TRBJ2-2|NA|NA
CASSLGLRGDTGELFF
TGCGCCAGCAGCTTGGGGCTCAGGGGGGACACCGGGGAGCTGTTTTTT
>TRBV7-2|TRBJ1-1|TRBD1|NA
CASSVIGTGGEAEAFF
TGTGCCAGCAGCGTAATCGGGACAGGGGGTGAGGCTGAAGCTTTCTTT
>TRBV19|TRBJ1-2|TRBD1|NA
CASSIGDRVGSYGYTF
TGTGCCAGTAGTATCGGGGACAGGGTTGGAAGCTATGGCTACACCTTC
>TRBV30|TRBJ2-2|NA|NA
CAWRVTGNGELFF
TGTGCCTGGAGGGTCACAGGGAACGGGGAGCTGTTTTTT
>TRBV10-3|TRBJ1-2|NA|NA
CAISSDGGNYGYTF
TGTGCCATCAGTTCAGACGGGGGGAACTATGGCTACACCTTC
>TRBV18|TRBJ2-1|TRBD2|NA
CASSPKSTLGRAYNEQFF
TGTGCCAGCTCACCGAAGAGCACCCTAGGGAGGGCCTACAATGAGCAGTTCTTC
>TRBV5-4|TRBJ1-2|TRBD1|few
CASREGQNYGYTF
TGTGCCAGCAGGGAGGGACAGAACTATGGCTACACCTTC
>TRBV3-1/TRBV3-2|TRBJ2-2|NA|NA
CASSRGGAPTGELFF
TGTGCCAGCAGCCGCGGCGGGGCACCAACCGGGGAGCTGTTTTTT